This T cell receptor beta chain came from a study of cytomegalovirus exposure and HLA in healthy donors. Overall study findings and caveats: Reportedly, diagnosis of cytomegalovirus status by the classifier showed high specificity and sensitivity. The HLA-A and HLA-B alleles of most subjects were reportedly predicted accurately from TCR beta sequences. Several V segments, TRBV6-2 and TRBV6-3 among them, could not be told apart and were dropped. Most TCR beta V segments were productive about 90% or about 30% of the time in an earlier analysis.

Comments on this clone: Its antigen is currently unknown.

This CDR3 spans 19 amino acids. V lost 0 bases and J lost 6; bases outside the gene matches: 14. Germline values: CDR1 LNHDA, CDR2 SQIVND (reference sequence). Both 60 Vbeta primers and 13 Jbeta primers went into the PCR. Generated by immunoSEQ multiplex PCR, the TCRdb table keeps only in-frame clones and is missing some. The sample has some 150,000 clones, about 80% seen once. Sequencing was performed on PBMCs. The chain couples TRBV19 to TRBJ2-2, with TRBD1 matching 9 bases. This TCR derives from a male donor in good health and CMV-seronegative. In DNA, the CDR3 is TGTGCCAGTAGTATAGATCCCGAGGACAGGGGTAAATCTGCCGGGGAGCTGTTTTTT. It codes for CASSIDPEDRGKSAGELFF.